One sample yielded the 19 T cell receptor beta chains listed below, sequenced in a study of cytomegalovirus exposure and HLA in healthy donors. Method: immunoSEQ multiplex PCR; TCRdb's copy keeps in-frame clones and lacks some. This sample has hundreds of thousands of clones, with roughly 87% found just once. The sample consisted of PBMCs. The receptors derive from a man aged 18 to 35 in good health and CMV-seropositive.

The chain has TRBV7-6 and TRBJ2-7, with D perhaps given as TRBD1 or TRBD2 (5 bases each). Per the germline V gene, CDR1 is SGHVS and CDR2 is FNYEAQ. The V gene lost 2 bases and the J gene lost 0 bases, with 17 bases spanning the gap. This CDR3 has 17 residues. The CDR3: CASSLSSGAASSYEQYF. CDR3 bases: TGTGCCAGCAGCTTATCGTCCGGGGCGGCAAGCTCCTACGAGCAGTACTTC.

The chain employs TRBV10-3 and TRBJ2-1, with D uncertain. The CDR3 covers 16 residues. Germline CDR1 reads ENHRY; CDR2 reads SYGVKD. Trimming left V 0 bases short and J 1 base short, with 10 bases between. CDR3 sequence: CAISESSTRSYNEQFF. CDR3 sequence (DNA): TGTGCCATCAGTGAGTCTTCGACCCGATCCTACAATGAGCAGTTCTTC.

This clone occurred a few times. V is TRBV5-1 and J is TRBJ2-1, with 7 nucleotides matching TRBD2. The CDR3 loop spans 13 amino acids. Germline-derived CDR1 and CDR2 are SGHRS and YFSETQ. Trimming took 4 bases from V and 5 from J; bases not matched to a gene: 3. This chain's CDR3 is CASSPGTNNEQFF. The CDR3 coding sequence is TGCGCCAGCAGCCCCGGGACTAACAATGAGCAGTTCTTC. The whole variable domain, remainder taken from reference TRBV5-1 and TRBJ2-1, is KAGVTQTPRYLIKTRGQQVTLSCSPISGHRSVSWYQQTPGQGLQFLFEYFSETQRNKGNFPGRFSGRQFSNSRSEMNVSTLELGDSALYLCASSPGTNNEQFFGPGTRLTVL.

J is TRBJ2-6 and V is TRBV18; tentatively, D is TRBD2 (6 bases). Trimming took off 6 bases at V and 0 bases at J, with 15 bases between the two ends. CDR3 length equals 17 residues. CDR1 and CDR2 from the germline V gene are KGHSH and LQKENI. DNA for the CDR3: TGTGCCAGCTCCACCGGGACTGGGAGCTCTGGGGCCAACGTCCTGACTTTC. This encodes CASSTGTGSSGANVLTF.

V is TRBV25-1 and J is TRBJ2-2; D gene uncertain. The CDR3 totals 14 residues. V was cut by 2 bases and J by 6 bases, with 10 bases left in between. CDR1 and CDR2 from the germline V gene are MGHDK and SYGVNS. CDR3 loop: CASSESLRSGELFF. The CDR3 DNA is TGTGCCAGCAGTGAAAGCCTGAGATCCGGGGAGCTGTTTTTT. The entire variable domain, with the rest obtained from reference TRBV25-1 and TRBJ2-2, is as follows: EADIYQTPRYLVIGTGKKITLECSQTMGHDKMYWYQQDPGMELHLIHYSYGVNSTEKGDLSSESTVSRIRTEHFPLTLESARPSHTSQYLCASSESLRSGELFFGEGSRLTVL.

CDR3 nucleotides: TGTGCCAGCAGCGCGGGACAGTTAACCCCCTCCTACGAGCAGTACTTC. This codes for CASSAGQLTPSYEQYF. The chain uses TRBV5-6 and TRBJ2-7, with D possibly matching TRBD1 (7 bases). The length of the CDR3 is 16 residues. Germline V gene data show CDR1 as SGHDT and CDR2 as YYEEEE. V was trimmed by 4 bases and J by 0 bases, leaving 17 bases between them.

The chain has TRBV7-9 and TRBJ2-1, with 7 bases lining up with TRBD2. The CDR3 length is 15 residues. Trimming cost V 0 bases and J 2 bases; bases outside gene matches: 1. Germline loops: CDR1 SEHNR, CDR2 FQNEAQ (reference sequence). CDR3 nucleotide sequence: TGTGCCAGCAGCTTAGCGGGAGGGACCTACAATGAGCAGTTCTTC. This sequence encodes CASSLAGGTYNEQFF.

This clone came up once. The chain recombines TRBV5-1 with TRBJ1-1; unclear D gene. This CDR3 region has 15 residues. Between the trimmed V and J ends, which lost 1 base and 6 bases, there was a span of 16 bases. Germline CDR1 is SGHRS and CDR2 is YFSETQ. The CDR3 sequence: CASSLFDTRNAEAFF. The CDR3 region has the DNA TGCGCCAGCAGCTTGTTTGACACGCGGAATGCTGAAGCTTTCTTT.

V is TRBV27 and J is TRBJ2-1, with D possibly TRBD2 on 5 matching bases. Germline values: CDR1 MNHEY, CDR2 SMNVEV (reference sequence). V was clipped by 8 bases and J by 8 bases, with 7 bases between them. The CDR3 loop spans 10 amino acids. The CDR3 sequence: CASRGDEQFF. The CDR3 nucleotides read TGTGCCAGCCGGGGAGATGAGCAGTTCTTC.

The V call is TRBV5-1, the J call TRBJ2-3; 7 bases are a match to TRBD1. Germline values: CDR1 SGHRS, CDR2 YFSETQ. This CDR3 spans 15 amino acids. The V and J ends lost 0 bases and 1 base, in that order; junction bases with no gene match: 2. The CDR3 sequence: CASSLGQGRTDTQYF. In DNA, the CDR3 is TGCGCCAGCAGCTTGGGACAGGGCCGCACAGATACGCAGTATTTT.

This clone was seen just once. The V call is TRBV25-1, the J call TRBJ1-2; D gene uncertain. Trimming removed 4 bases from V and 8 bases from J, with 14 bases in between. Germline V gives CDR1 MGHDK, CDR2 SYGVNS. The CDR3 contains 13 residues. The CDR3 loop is CASSAIEKVGYTF. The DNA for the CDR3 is TGTGCCAGCAGTGCAATAGAAAAAGTCGGCTACACCTTC.

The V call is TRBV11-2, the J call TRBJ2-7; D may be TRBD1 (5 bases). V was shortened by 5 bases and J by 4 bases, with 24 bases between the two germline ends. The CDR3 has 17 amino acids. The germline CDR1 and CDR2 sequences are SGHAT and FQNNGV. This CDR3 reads CASSAAFIRASRYEQYF. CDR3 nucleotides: TGTGCCAGCAGCGCCGCCTTCATCAGGGCCTCGAGGTACGAGCAGTACTTC.

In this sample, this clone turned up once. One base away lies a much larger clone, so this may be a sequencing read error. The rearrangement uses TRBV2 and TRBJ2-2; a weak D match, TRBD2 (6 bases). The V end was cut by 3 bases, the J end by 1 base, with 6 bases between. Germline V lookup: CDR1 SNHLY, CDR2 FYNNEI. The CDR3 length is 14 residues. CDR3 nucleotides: TGTGCCAGCAGTGACGGGAGGAACACCGGGGAGCTGTTTTTT. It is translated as CASSDGRNTGELFF.

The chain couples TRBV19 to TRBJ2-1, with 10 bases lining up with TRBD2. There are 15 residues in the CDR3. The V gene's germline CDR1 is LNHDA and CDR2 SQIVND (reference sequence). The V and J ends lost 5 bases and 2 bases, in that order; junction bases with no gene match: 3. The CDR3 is CASSSTSGAYNEQFF. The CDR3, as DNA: TGTGCCAGTAGTTCCACTAGCGGGGCCTACAATGAGCAGTTCTTC.

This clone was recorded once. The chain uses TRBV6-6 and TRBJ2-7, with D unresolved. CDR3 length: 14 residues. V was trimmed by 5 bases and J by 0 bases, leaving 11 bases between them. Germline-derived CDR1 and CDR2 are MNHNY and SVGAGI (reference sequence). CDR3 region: CASSPTLSSYEQYF. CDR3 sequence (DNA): TGTGCCAGCAGTCCGACACTAAGCTCCTACGAGCAGTACTTC.

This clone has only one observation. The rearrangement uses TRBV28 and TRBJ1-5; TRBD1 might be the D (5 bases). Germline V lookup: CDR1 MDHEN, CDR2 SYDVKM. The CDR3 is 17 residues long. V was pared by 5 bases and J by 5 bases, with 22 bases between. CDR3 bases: TGTGCCAGCAGTCCGATGGGGATTGGTTGGGGCCATCAGCCCCAGCATTTT. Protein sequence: CASSPMGIGWGHQPQHF. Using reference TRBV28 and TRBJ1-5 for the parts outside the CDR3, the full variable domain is DVKVTQSSRYLVKRTGEKVFLECVQDMDHENMFWYRQDPGLGLRLIYFSYDVKMKEKGDIPEGYSVSREKKERFSLILESASTNQTSMYLCASSPMGIGWGHQPQHFGDGTRLSIL.

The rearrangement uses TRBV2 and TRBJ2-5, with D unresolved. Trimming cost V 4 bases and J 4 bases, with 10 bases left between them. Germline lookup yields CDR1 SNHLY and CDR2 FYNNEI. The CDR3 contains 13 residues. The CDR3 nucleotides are TGTGCCAGCAGTGGACACGCCGGAGAGACCCAGTACTTC. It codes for CASSGHAGETQYF.

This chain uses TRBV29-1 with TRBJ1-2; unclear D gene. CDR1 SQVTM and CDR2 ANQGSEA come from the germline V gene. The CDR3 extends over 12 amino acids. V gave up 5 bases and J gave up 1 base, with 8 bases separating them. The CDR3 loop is CSVTHLNYGYTF. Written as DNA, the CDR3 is TGCAGCGTTACCCACCTTAACTATGGCTACACCTTC.

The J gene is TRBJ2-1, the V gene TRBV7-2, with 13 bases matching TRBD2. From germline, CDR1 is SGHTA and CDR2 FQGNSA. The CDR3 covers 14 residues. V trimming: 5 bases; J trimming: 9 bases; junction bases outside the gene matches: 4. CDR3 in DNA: TGTGCCAGCAGCATCGGACTAGCGGGAGCTGAGCAGTTCTTC. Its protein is CASSIGLAGAEQFF.